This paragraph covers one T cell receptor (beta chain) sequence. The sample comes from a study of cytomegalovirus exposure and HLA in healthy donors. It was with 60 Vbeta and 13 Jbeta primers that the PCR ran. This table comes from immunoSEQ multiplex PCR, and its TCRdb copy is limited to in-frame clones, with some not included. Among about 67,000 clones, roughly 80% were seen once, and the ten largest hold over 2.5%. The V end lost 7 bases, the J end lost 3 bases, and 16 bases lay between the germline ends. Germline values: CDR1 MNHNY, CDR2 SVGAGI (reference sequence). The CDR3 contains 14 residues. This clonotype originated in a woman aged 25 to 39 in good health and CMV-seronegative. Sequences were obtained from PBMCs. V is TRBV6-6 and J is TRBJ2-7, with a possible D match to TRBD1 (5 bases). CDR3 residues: CASNPDRAFYEQYF. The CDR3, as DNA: TGTGCCAGCAACCCCGACAGAGCGTTCTACGAGCAGTACTTC.